This TCR beta chain was observed in a study of T cells after yellow fever vaccination. Study details: In the case of low-cell-number fractions, SMART-Seq v4 Ultra Low Input was used for preparation.

Study-level points and caveats: Booster sampling recovered most clones from primary vaccination (approximately 96% CD4, around 90% CD8). Researchers cautioned that FACS-sorted repertoires could harbor abundant clonotypes contaminating from the bulk population. A weaker secondary response peaked on day 5, the primary on day 15.

TCRdb fed the 5' RACE reads into MiXCR, producing one record per CDR3 protein. The top ten hold about 16% of the sample, which has roughly 300,000 distinct CDR3 sequences, less than 9.5% seen once. A remark on this clonotype: Its antigen is unknown.

Per germline, CDR1 SGHTA and CDR2 FQGNSA. Trimming took 5 bases from V and 4 from J, leaving 14 bases between them. CDR3 length equals 15 residues. The clonotype was recovered from a man younger than 30 who received the YFV17D yellow fever vaccine. This sequence joins TRBV7-2 and TRBJ1-4; the D gene is possibly TRBD1 (6 bases). The sequencing here drew on PBMCs, taken approximately 40 days after the first yellow fever vaccination. The CDR3 is CASSQPTGSNEKLFF. The DNA of the CDR3 is TGTGCCAGCAGCCAGCCGACAGGCAGTAATGAAAAACTGTTTTTT.